This TCR beta chain came from a study of cytomegalovirus exposure and HLA in healthy donors (dated by TCRdb to between 2016 and 2019). Broadly, across the study: In an earlier analysis of 587 of the donors, 250 to 350 Gb of sequence data and some 100 million unique TCR beta sequences from roughly 190 million T cells were reported. The study profiled the T cell repertoires of hundreds of subjects by immunosequencing and related them to cytomegalovirus serostatus. Among some 400 genotyped donors of the cohort, an average of around 240,000 unique TCR beta nucleotide sequences were sequenced per donor, roughly 20% of them non-productive. In the later analysis, no new phenotypic data were used to find candidate immune exposures; instead, reliance was placed on TCR beta sequences and their occurrence across donors. HLA typing covered class I and class II loci at four-digit resolution. In a later analysis, previously published TCR beta repertoires from hundreds of donors were re-analyzed and high-resolution HLA genotyping was added so that TCR occurrence patterns could be studied. The number of typed donors differed by locus: about 629-630 for A, B, C, DRB1 and DQB1; roughly 510 for DQA1; some 590 for DPA1; and about 450 for DPB1. The study aimed to test whether cataloging public T cell receptors could reveal signatures of past pathogen exposure. A separate validation cohort of roughly 120 different subjects was used in addition to the approximately 670-subject first cohort. An earlier analysis of 450 to 750 of the donors used high-throughput TCR beta sequencing to judge whether each TCR beta V gene segment behaved as functional or pseudogenic. Roughly 300 gigabases of sequencing data and some 85 million unique TCR sequences were included in an early release covering several hundred HLA-typed donors. Genome-wide SNP genotypes for about 55% of the 666 donors were used in a later genetic analysis, which treated that subset as a discovery cohort. Several DR-DQ haplotypes were treated as single units for association and clustering because of strong linkage in the cohort. Donor age, sex, ethnicity and CMV serostatus were compiled alongside the repertoire data. To predict cytomegalovirus infection status, the study brought together high-throughput TCR immunosequencing, statistical association of individual TCRs with disease status, and machine learning. All discovery cohort repertoires had been generated using a single sequencing platform. The genetic ancestry cluster associated with self-reported Caucasian donors included 70% to 85% of the roughly 410 genotyped donors. Overall study results and their limits: Because HLA typing was unavailable for some donors at each locus, only the typed subset was used in association tests. In a later analysis, some 17,000 TCR beta sequences were associated with specific HLA alleles at a false discovery rate of 0.05. A later analysis found that most CMV-associated TCR beta chains appeared HLA-restricted, with HLA associations seemingly driven largely by CMV exposure. Three of the identified cytomegalovirus-associated TCR beta chains were confirmed in vitro to be specific for cytomegalovirus antigens. Compared with the roughly 670-donor mean, donors in an Asian-associated ancestry cluster had fewer N-insertions in productive TCRs, according to a later genetic analysis. Some IMGT-functional V segments, including TRBV6-2 and TRBV6-3, could not be distinguished by the 87-base-pair reads and were therefore excluded. According to the authors, the approach could potentially be generalized to other disease states and immunological phenotypes. A later analysis found that HLA-associated TCR beta chains were more clonally expanded and had lower generation probabilities than equally common non-associated chains. In both the original and validation cohorts, the classifier was reported to diagnose cytomegalovirus status with high specificity and sensitivity. Several of the top co-occurrence clusters appeared to be linked to parvovirus B19, influenza, CMV and Epstein-Barr virus, according to a later analysis. Sequencing depth was assumed to be roughly uniform across donors in the presence/absence analyses, though that assumption may not hold. A cluster of highly shared sequence variants was judged likely to be a technical artifact of the sequencing pipeline. A further reported finding was that TCR beta sequences accurately predicted the HLA-A and HLA-B alleles for most subjects in the first cohort. When HLA alleles, especially DR and DQ, strongly co-occurred, TCR associations were difficult to assign to individual alleles. Roughly 17 rarely observed V segments, including chromosome 9 orphons, were excluded from the earlier analysis of a few hundred of the donors because counts were too low. For the cohort, immune exposure information was limited to CMV serostatus. This cohort had only TCR beta chains sequenced, and the lack of alpha or paired-chain data limited which features could be detected. A total of 164 TCR beta chains were listed by the study as associated with cytomegalovirus. Across donors, most TCR sequences were observed very rarely, whereas some public TCRs were present in many individuals. Linkage disequilibrium might explain the correlated functional status among segregating V segments, but an unknown experimental factor could not be ruled out. In a later genetic analysis, a missense DCLRE1C variant was associated with V-gene and J-gene trimming of TCR beta chains, and the association was replicated in an independent cohort. In an earlier analysis of more than 500 of the donors, most TCR beta V segments appeared in productive rearrangements about 87% or about 30% of the time, broadly matching IMGT annotations. In a later analysis, the rate of TCR association differed among HLA loci, with DRB1 alleles having the most associated TCRs and HLA-C alleles having the fewest.

The library was produced with the immunoSEQ multiplex PCR assay. A mixture of 60 forward primers for TCR Vbeta segments and 13 reverse primers for TCR Jbeta segments was used in the multiplex PCR. The CDR3 region of rearranged TCR beta genes was amplified from genomic DNA with a multiplex PCR assay. The Illumina HiSeq System was used to sequence the amplified TCR beta libraries as 87-base-pair reads. Under the source paper's analysis protocol: A later analysis counted 65 million to 90 million unique TCR beta chains across the 650 to 700 repertoires, and 10 million to 11 million of these chains were shared by at least two donors. Raw reads were error-corrected and collapsed into unique sequences by a nearest-neighbor algorithm in which closely related sequences were merged to remove PCR and sequencing errors. CDR3 sequences were aligned to IMGT reference sequences to assign V, D and J gene segments. For a sequence to be retained, a match of at least six nucleotides was required to both a V gene segment and a J gene segment. Rearrangements were classified as productive when the CDR3 lacked stop codons and remained in frame with V and J, and all other rearrangements were classified as non-productive. Following IMGT convention, CDR3 was defined as the stretch from the second conserved V-encoded cysteine to the conserved J-encoded phenylalanine. The earlier analysis of roughly 590 of the donors excluded sequences that lacked an unambiguous match to a single V gene segment. In an earlier analysis of around 590 of the donors, a V segment was called functional when productive rearrangements were above 56.7%, and segregating when the standard deviation between donors exceeded 5%. A statistical classification framework was built to diagnose cytomegalovirus status from the catalog of TCR beta chain sequences. In a later analysis, V and J genes were assigned by comparing TCR nucleotide sequences against IMGT/GENE-DB human TR gene sequences. Using the TCRdist pipeline, a later analysis assigned CDR3 sequences along with most-parsimonious VDJ recombination scenarios. In a later analysis, each TCR beta chain was defined by its CDR3 amino acid sequence together with its V-gene family, and reads lacking a unique V-gene family were excluded. In a later analysis, fewer than 650 highly shared, low-generation-probability nucleotide sequences were removed to address suspected cross-contamination and a sequencing artifact. In a later analysis, a clonal expansion index was calculated for each public chain from normalized within-repertoire ranks of inferred template counts. A later analysis computed generation probabilities with a VDJ recombination model fitted to out-of-frame rearrangements, and checked the results against IGoR. In a later analysis, TCR-TCR, TCR-HLA and TCR-CMV co-occurrence was scored with hypergeometric tests, and a repertoire-size bias correction was applied to TCR pairs. False discovery rates were estimated in a later analysis by permuting HLA or CMV assignments 20 times. In a later analysis, co-occurring TCRs were grouped with DBSCAN, and TCRdist sequence similarity was added when clustering was performed within HLA-allele-positive subsets. Repertoires with fewer than 30,000 or more than 120,000 public chains, plus five repertoires with anomalous nucleotide sharing, were excluded from co-occurrence clustering. What TCRdb holds here is the immuneACCESS table cut down to in-frame rearrangements. Part of the clones is not present; checked against another copy, under half of the missing clones reflect an unresolved V gene, and the others are unexplained. That table supplies the V and J calls and clone size; D and trimming were determined from the DNA. In this sample the table shows fewer than 250,000 clones, under 80% of which occur a single time. The ten largest clonotypes hold approximately 4.8% of the sample.

In total, roughly 670 healthy bone marrow donors made up the cohort. At the time of sampling, every cohort member was nominally healthy, though immune exposures that went unrecorded were likely present. The donor tested CMV seropositive, placing the donor among the roughly 300 seropositive members of the cohort. A peripheral blood sample was provided by each donor, and peripheral blood mononuclear cells were used for TCR beta sequencing. Genomic DNA extraction from the blood cell samples was performed with the Qiagen DNeasy Blood Extraction Kit. Ends trimmed: V by 5 bases, J by 1 base; bases unmatched to a gene: 4. Spanning cysteine to phenylalanine, the CDR3 consists of 14 amino acids. CDR3 DNA is the only sequence kept; it has 42 bases, read in frame from the first base. The CDR1 and CDR2 encoded by the germline V gene are MDHEN and SYDVKM. A note on this clone: It has no known antigen specificity. No base quality values were provided; no much bigger clone lies one nucleotide off.

The source is a man in his thirties or forties in good health and CMV-seropositive. Recombination joined TRBV28 with TRBJ2-5; 7 central nucleotides agree with TRBD1. The sample comprised PBMCs. The bases are TGTGCCAGCAGTCGACAGGGTAGCCAAGAGACCCAGTACTTC. The translation is CASSRQGSQETQYF.